This T cell receptor beta chain derives from a study of blood T cell repertoires in COVID-19. Sequencing was performed with immunoSEQ multiplex PCR; in TCRdb, only in-frame clones are kept and a portion is missing. The sample consists of over 200,000 clones, about 88% of them appearing once. This clone came up once. This sequence originates from a man aged 55 to 70 who had recovered from COVID-19. Sequencing was performed on peripheral blood.

This chain's CDR3 is CASSLNTGNTEAFF. DNA for the CDR3: TGCGCCAGCAGCTTGAATACGGGGAACACTGAAGCTTTCTTT. V and J are TRBV5-1 and TRBJ1-1; D uncertain. The CDR3 extends over 14 amino acids. CDR1 and CDR2 (germline): SGHRS, YFSETQ. The germline V and J ends were trimmed by 1 base and 1 base, with 8 bases remaining between them.